This T cell receptor beta chain was sequenced during a study of cytomegalovirus exposure and HLA in healthy donors. Study observations and caveats: An apparent linkage of common viral pathogens to several of the most significant clusters emerged in a later analysis.

A word on this clone: Its antigen is not identified.

The germline V gene encodes CDR1 MGHRA and CDR2 YSYEKL. The CDR3 length is 20 residues. V was clipped by 3 bases and J by 2 bases; unmatched bases: 11. PCR employed 60 Vbeta and 13 Jbeta primers. Profiled with immunoSEQ multiplex PCR; TCRdb holds only in-frame clones, not every one. The data show around 150,000 clones, almost 80% seen once. This rearrangement joins TRBV4-1 to TRBJ2-3; 16 bases fit TRBD2. Sequencing input: PBMCs. This clonotype was obtained from a woman between 25 and 40 years old in good health and CMV-seronegative. The CDR3 nucleotides read TGCGCCAGCAGCCACGCGACCGGGACTAGCGGGGGGGCGGACACAGATACGCAGTATTTT. It specifies CASSHATGTSGGADTDTQYF.